Each of the 20 T cell receptor beta chains below was sequenced from the same sample in a study of CD8 T cells in Susac syndrome. RNA was extracted with the RNeasy kit, and a quantity of about 0.45 to 1 ug was reverse transcribed using random hexamers. TCRdb used MiXCR to reprocess the immunoSEQ multiplex PCR reads, holding one entry per CDR3 protein. The sample yields about 180,000 distinct CDR3 sequences, more than 90% seen once. The sequencing sample was made of CD4+ T cells from PBMCs. These receptors came from a human donor with multiple sclerosis.

V usage is TRBV12-3 or TRBV12-4 and J usage is TRBJ1-2, with 8 bases identical to TRBD1. The V gene end was trimmed by 5 bases and the J gene end by 4 bases; junction bases not matched to a gene: 3. The CDR3 totals 13 residues. The CDR3 DNA reads TGTGCCAGCAGTCCCACAGGGGGCTATGGCTACACCTTC. Its translation: CASSPTGGYGYTF.

This chain links TRBV20-1 with TRBJ2-2; D is tentatively TRBD1 or TRBD2 (5 bases each). The CDR3 runs 14 residues. The V end lost 4 bases, the J end lost 7 bases, and 16 bases lay between the germline ends. The germline gives CDR1 DFQATT, CDR2 SNEGSKA (reference sequence). CDR3 sequence: CSAMGPSGHGELFF. The CDR3 DNA sequence: TGCAGTGCTATGGGACCTAGTGGTCACGGGGAGCTGTTTTTT.

This chain connects TRBV15 to TRBJ2-5, with 7 nucleotides matching TRBD2. CDR3 length: 13 residues. In germline, CDR1 is LNHNV, CDR2 YYDKDF (reference sequence). V shed 1 base and J 8 bases; nucleotides not matched to a gene: 4. The CDR3 loop reads CATSRGGGGTQYF. In DNA form, the CDR3 reads TGTGCCACCAGCAGAGGGGGGGGAGGCACCCAGTACTTC.

This chain connects TRBV20-1 to TRBJ2-7; D gene uncertain. The CDR3 totals 14 residues. Per germline, CDR1 DFQATT and CDR2 SNEGSKA (reference sequence). V shed 4 bases and J shed 1 base, with 14 bases lying between them. The CDR3 DNA sequence: TGCAGTGCTAAGGCCGCTGGGTCATCCTACGAGCAGTACTTC. It yields the protein CSAKAAGSSYEQYF.

The V and J genes are TRBV20-1 and TRBJ2-1, with 7 bases matching TRBD1. This CDR3 is built from 14 residues. The V gene's germline CDR1 is DFQATT and CDR2 SNEGSKA (reference sequence). V was pared by 6 bases and J by 2 bases, with 7 bases of the junction left unmatched. For the CDR3, the DNA is TGCAGTGCGGCGTACAGGGGAGCCTACAATGAGCAGTTCTTC. It is translated as CSAAYRGAYNEQFF.

This chain links TRBV4-2 with TRBJ2-3, with TRBD2 matching 9 bases. The CDR3 sequence is 17 residues long. Per the germline V gene, CDR1 is LGHNA and CDR2 is YNFKEQ. V was clipped by 0 bases and J by 5 bases; unmatched bases: 9. CDR3 sequence: CASSQEMAGGPGDTQYF. In nucleotides, the CDR3 is TGTGCCAGCAGCCAAGAGATGGCGGGGGGGCCAGGAGATACGCAGTATTTT.

The V call is TRBV24-1, the J call TRBJ2-3; 7 bases align to TRBD2. Germline V gene lookup returns CDR1 KGHDR and CDR2 SFDVKD. The CDR3 consists of 13 residues. V lost 10 bases and J lost 2; bases outside the gene matches: 5. CDR3 loop: CATAGGVTDTQYF. The CDR3 DNA is TGTGCCACAGCTGGGGGGGTCACAGATACGCAGTATTTT.

This clonotype is a singleton in its sample. The rearrangement joins TRBV28 to TRBJ1-1; tentative D call: TRBD1 (6 bases). Germline CDR1 MDHEN, CDR2 SYDVKM. The length of the CDR3 is 15 residues. Trimming took 5 bases from V and 1 from J, leaving 14 bases between them. The CDR3 region is CASSLPYRANTEAFF. CDR3 bases: TGTGCCAGCAGTCTTCCCTACAGGGCGAACACTGAAGCTTTCTTT.

The table lists this clonotype with a count of one. This chain links TRBV27 with TRBJ2-5, with 9 bases lining up with TRBD1. The CDR3 has 17 amino acids. Germline V gene data show CDR1 as MNHEY and CDR2 as SMNVEV (reference sequence). The junction had 11 bases not matched to a gene; V was cut back by 1 base and J by 5 bases. The CDR3 DNA reads TGTGCCAGCAGTTTATTCCTCCCGGGACAGGGTGCGGAGACCCAGTACTTC. Amino acid sequence: CASSLFLPGQGAETQYF.

The count of this clonotype is one. The chain carries TRBV3-1 and TRBJ1-1; D gene ambiguous. Germline-derived CDR1 and CDR2 are LGHDT and YNNKEL (reference sequence). This CDR3 contains 13 residues. Trimming took off 4 bases at V and 11 bases at J, with 17 bases between the two ends. This CDR3 is CASSLGPPRGAFF. Written as DNA, the CDR3 is TGTGCCAGCAGCCTCGGACCGCCCCGAGGTGCTTTCTTT.

The table lists this clonotype with a count of one. This rearrangement joins TRBV30 to TRBJ2-7, with no clear D. In germline, CDR1 is GTSNPN, CDR2 SVGIG (reference sequence). Trimming stripped 5 bases from V and 2 bases from J, with 7 bases between. The length of the CDR3 is 11 residues. The DNA for the CDR3 is TGTGCCTGGTCCAAGACCTACGAGCAGTACTTC. Translating gives CAWSKTYEQYF.

This chain connects TRBV12-3 or TRBV12-4 to TRBJ2-7; D perhaps matches TRBD1 (6 bases). Trimming removed 5 bases at V and 3 bases at J, with 8 bases between. CDR3 length: 12 amino acids. CDR3 sequence: CASSGRGYEQYF. In DNA form, the CDR3 reads TGTGCCAGCAGTGGCAGGGGCTACGAGCAGTACTTC.

V gene TRBV5-1 combines with J gene TRBJ2-7; TRBD1 matches 7 bases. There are 14 residues in the CDR3. V lost 0 bases and J lost 3; bases outside the gene matches: 3. Per the germline V gene, CDR1 is SGHRS and CDR2 is YFSETQ. The CDR3 DNA sequence: TGCGCCAGCAGCTTGGGACAGGGTTACTACGAGCAGTACTTC. Translating gives CASSLGQGYYEQYF.

The chain uses TRBV18 and TRBJ1-1; no clear D gene. The germline V and J ends were trimmed by 6 bases and 0 bases, with 8 bases remaining between them. CDR1 and CDR2 from the germline V gene are KGHSH and LQKENI. This CDR3 spans 13 amino acids. CDR3 bases: TGTGCCAGCTCCCCGGACCTGAACACTGAAGCTTTCTTT. Amino acids: CASSPDLNTEAFF.

The chain employs TRBV10-3 and TRBJ1-4; D perhaps matches TRBD1 (5 bases). Deletions cut 3 bases from V and 8 bases from J, with 13 bases between. This CDR3 region has 14 residues. The germline CDR1 and CDR2 sequences are ENHRY and SYGVKD. CDR3 region: CAISDGGRNEKLFF. In DNA form, the CDR3 reads TGTGCCATCAGTGACGGGGGAAGGAACGAAAAACTGTTTTTT.

CDR3 protein: CASSLARGGTDTQYF. Here the CDR3 DNA reads TGTGCCAGCAGCTTGGCGCGGGGGGGCACAGATACGCAGTATTTT. The V gene is TRBV5-4, the J gene TRBJ2-3; 8 bases fit TRBD2. The CDR3 contains 15 residues. CDR1 and CDR2 from the germline V gene are SGHNT and YYREEE (reference sequence). The V gene end was trimmed by 0 bases and the J gene end by 1 base; junction bases not matched to a gene: 1.

This rearrangement joins TRBV12-3 or TRBV12-4 to TRBJ2-7; 7 positions match TRBD1. The CDR3 consists of 14 residues. Trimming took 6 bases from V and 2 from J; bases not matched to a gene: 7. The CDR3 loop is CASRPTGDTYEQYF. In nucleotides, the CDR3 is TGTGCCAGCAGGCCAACAGGGGACACCTACGAGCAGTACTTC.

The rearrangement joins TRBV11-1 to TRBJ2-7; D is perhaps TRBD1 (6 bases). CDR3 size: 18 residues. Germline CDR1 and CDR2: SGHAT and FQDESV (reference sequence). V was pared by 5 bases and J by 2 bases, with 25 bases between. CDR3 amino acids: CASSRTQTQWDTPYEQYF. Written as DNA, the CDR3 is TGTGCCAGCAGCCGCACTCAGACACAATGGGACACACCCTACGAGCAGTACTTC.

This clonotype occurred once. The chain uses TRBV2 and TRBJ1-1; D may be TRBD1 (5 bases). The V gene's germline CDR1 is SNHLY and CDR2 FYNNEI. This CDR3 comprises 14 residues. With 6 bases removed from V and 1 base from J, the gap between germline ends came to 12 bases. This CDR3 is CASREQGANTEAFF. The CDR3 DNA reads TGTGCCAGCAGGGAGCAGGGAGCGAACACTGAAGCTTTCTTT. Looking up the rest from reference TRBV2 and TRBJ1-1 gives the full variable domain: EPEVTQTPSHQVTQMGQEVILRCVPISNHLYFYWYRQILGQKVEFLVSFYNNEISEKSEIFDDQFSVERPDGSNFTLKIRSTKLEDSAMYFCASREQGANTEAFFGQGTRLTVV.

The table lists this clonotype with a count of one. The gene calls are TRBV25-1 and TRBJ1-2, with TRBD1 identical over 9 bases. The CDR3 consists of 14 residues. Germline CDR1 is MGHDK and CDR2 is SYGVNS. The V gene end was trimmed by 4 bases and the J gene end by 7 bases; junction bases not matched to a gene: 7. The CDR3 is CASSATGQGPGYTF. CDR3 nucleotides: TGTGCCAGCAGTGCGACGGGACAGGGTCCTGGCTACACCTTC.